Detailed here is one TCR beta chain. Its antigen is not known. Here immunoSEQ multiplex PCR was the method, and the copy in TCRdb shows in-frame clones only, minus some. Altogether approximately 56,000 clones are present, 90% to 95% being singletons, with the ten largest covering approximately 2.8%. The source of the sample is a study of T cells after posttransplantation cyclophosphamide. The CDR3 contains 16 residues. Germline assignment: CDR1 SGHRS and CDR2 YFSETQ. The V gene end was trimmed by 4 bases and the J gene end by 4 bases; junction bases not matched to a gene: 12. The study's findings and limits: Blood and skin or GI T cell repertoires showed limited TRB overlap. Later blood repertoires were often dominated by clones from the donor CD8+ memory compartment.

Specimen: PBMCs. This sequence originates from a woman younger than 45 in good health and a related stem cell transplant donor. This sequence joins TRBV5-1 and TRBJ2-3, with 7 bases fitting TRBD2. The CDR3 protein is CASSVELALVPDTQYF. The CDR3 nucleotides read TGCGCCAGCAGCGTGGAACTAGCGTTAGTCCCAGATACGCAGTATTTT.